A single sample is the source of the 24 T cell receptor beta chains below, sequenced in a study of shared clonotypes between healthy human individuals (dated by TCRdb to the early 2020s). Libraries were built with the immunoSEQ multiplex PCR assay. TCRdb stores this immuneACCESS table with in-frame sequences only. Part of the clones is absent; in the studies checked, under half of the shortfall reflects unresolved V genes, and no reason is known for the rest. The sample includes more than 2 million clones, with around 95% observed a single time. The ten largest clones represent about 0.13% of the sample. The specimen sequenced was naive CD4+ T cells sorted from blood. In light of the paper, this sample's cell subset or site label describes: CD45RA+ positively selected. The source is a man aged 18 to 29 in good health.

V is TRBV19 and J is TRBJ2-5; 9 nucleotides agree with TRBD1. The ends lost 8 bases at V and 5 bases at J; junction bases unmatched: 6. Germline CDR1 and CDR2: LNHDA and SQIVND (reference sequence). The CDR3 sequence is 13 residues long. CDR3 sequence reads: CASQRDRDETQYF. DNA for the CDR3: TGTGCCAGTCAAAGGGACAGGGACGAGACCCAGTACTTC.

Concerning this clone: This specimen includes other DNA sequences encoding the same CDR3. The chain joins TRBV5-1 to TRBJ1-1; 7 bases map to TRBD1. The CDR3 runs to 14 residues. CDR1 is SGHRS and CDR2 is YFSETQ in the germline V gene. Unmatched junction bases numbered 4, after V lost 0 bases and J lost 5 bases. DNA of the CDR3: TGCGCCAGCAGCTTGGTTCAGGGGGGGACTGAAGCTTTCTTT. Its protein is CASSLVQGGTEAFF.

The rearrangement joins TRBV7-8 to TRBJ1-5; 7 nucleotides line up with TRBD1. The V segment lost 4 bases and the J segment 8 bases; nucleotides outside the gene matches: 5. CDR3 length equals 13 residues. The germline V gene has CDR1 SGHVS and CDR2 FQNEAQ. CDR3 sequence (DNA): TGTGCCAGCAGCTCGGACAGGAGGGAGCCCCAGCATTTT. It is translated as CASSSDRREPQHF.

The rearrangement uses TRBV2 and TRBJ2-1, with 11 bases that match TRBD2. Germline V gene data show CDR1 as SNHLY and CDR2 as FYNNEI. CDR3 length: 15 residues. J was trimmed by 3 bases and V by 6 bases; bases with no gene match: 4. The CDR3 here is CASSPGLAVYNEQFF. CDR3 DNA: TGTGCCAGCAGCCCGGGACTAGCGGTCTACAATGAGCAGTTCTTC. The entire variable domain, with the rest obtained from reference TRBV2 and TRBJ2-1, is as follows: EPEVTQTPSHQVTQMGQEVILRCVPISNHLYFYWYRQILGQKVEFLVSFYNNEISEKSEIFDDQFSVERPDGSNFTLKIRSTKLEDSAMYFCASSPGLAVYNEQFFGPGTRLTVL.

A note on this clone: The same CDR3 can be traced to other DNA sequences in this sample. The V call is TRBV7-2, the J call TRBJ2-5; D gene uncertain. CDR1 and CDR2 from the germline V gene are SGHTA and FQGNSA. The CDR3 runs to 12 residues. The ends were cut back, 0 bases at V and 4 bases at J, with 3 bases in the middle. Here the CDR3 reads CASSLAGETQYF. The DNA of the CDR3 is TGTGCCAGCAGCTTAGCGGGAGAGACCCAGTACTTC.

This chain's CDR3 is CASSLGLLGAFF. Written as DNA, the CDR3 is TGTGCCAGTAGTCTCGGCTTACTAGGAGCTTTCTTT. This sequence joins TRBV19 and TRBJ1-1; D is ambiguous. Trimming removed 5 bases at V and 10 bases at J, with 14 bases between. The CDR3 is 12 residues long. The germline V gene has CDR1 LNHDA and CDR2 SQIVND (reference sequence).

The chain carries TRBV5-6 and TRBJ1-6; 7 positions match TRBD1. The CDR3 contains 15 residues. J was trimmed by 5 bases and V by 4 bases; bases with no gene match: 6. Germline V gene lookup returns CDR1 SGHDT and CDR2 YYEEEE. The CDR3 DNA reads as TGTGCCAGCAGCCTGACAGGGATTCATAATTCACCCCTCCACTTT. Its protein product is CASSLTGIHNSPLHF.

V usage is TRBV4-3 and J usage is TRBJ1-2; D perhaps matches TRBD1 (5 bases). The CDR3 is 15 amino acids. Trimming took off 0 bases at V and 3 bases at J, with 11 bases between the two ends. CDR1 and CDR2 (germline): LGHNA, YSLEER. The CDR3 bases are TGCGCCAGCAGCCAAGAGTGGGGCAGGGACTATGGCTACACCTTC. Its translation is CASSQEWGRDYGYTF.

The J gene is TRBJ1-1, the V gene TRBV2; D is ambiguous. Germline CDR1 and CDR2: SNHLY and FYNNEI. This CDR3 has 14 amino acids. Trimming took 2 bases from V and 0 from J, leaving 7 bases between them. This CDR3 reads CASSENRLNTEAFF. CDR3 coding DNA: TGTGCCAGCAGTGAAAACAGATTGAACACTGAAGCTTTCTTT.

The CDR3 coding sequence is TGTGCCAGTAGTATTACTAGCGGGAGGGCCGCAGATACGCAGTATTTT. This gives the protein CASSITSGRAADTQYF. V is TRBV19 and J is TRBJ2-3; 13 nucleotides agree with TRBD2. V trimming: 3 bases; J trimming: 4 bases; junction bases outside the gene matches: 4. Germline loops: CDR1 LNHDA, CDR2 SQIVND (reference sequence). CDR3 length: 16 residues. The full variable domain, rest sourced from reference TRBV19 and TRBJ2-3, is DGGITQSPKYLFRKEGQNVTLSCEQNLNHDAMYWYRQDPGQGLRLIYYSQIVNDFQKGDIAEGYSVSREKKESFPLTVTSAQKNPTAFYLCASSITSGRAADTQYFGPGTRLTVL.

The rearrangement links TRBV15 to TRBJ1-6; the D is unclear. There are 13 residues in the CDR3. Germline V lookup: CDR1 LNHNV, CDR2 YYDKDF (reference sequence). V lost 4 bases to trimming and J lost 6 bases, with 7 bases between them. The CDR3 coding sequence is TGTGCCACCAGCAAAGATCCTAATTCACCCCTCCACTTT. It encodes CATSKDPNSPLHF.

The chain joins TRBV5-1 to TRBJ2-7, with D perhaps TRBD1 or TRBD2 (5 bases each). V was clipped by 4 bases and J by 3 bases, with 20 bases between them. The CDR3 totals 16 residues. Germline V gene lookup returns CDR1 SGHRS and CDR2 YFSETQ. CDR3 sequence: CASSPNDGTAGYEQYF. The CDR3 bases are TGCGCCAGCAGCCCAAACGACGGGACGGCGGGCTACGAGCAGTACTTC. Full variable domain (remainder filled in from reference TRBV5-1 and TRBJ2-7): KAGVTQTPRYLIKTRGQQVTLSCSPISGHRSVSWYQQTPGQGLQFLFEYFSETQRNKGNFPGRFSGRQFSNSRSEMNVSTLELGDSALYLCASSPNDGTAGYEQYFGPGTRLTVT.

V gene TRBV28 combines with J gene TRBJ2-1, with D hard to call. The germline V gene encodes CDR1 MDHEN and CDR2 SYDVKM. This CDR3 spans 14 amino acids. V lost 3 bases, J lost 9 bases, and 15 bases lay in between. CDR3 protein: CASSLVLSLGEQFF. CDR3 nucleotides: TGTGCCAGCAGTTTGGTCCTTAGCCTTGGTGAGCAGTTCTTC.

The V gene is TRBV9, the J gene TRBJ2-7; D is unclear. V lost 4 bases and J lost 3, with 11 bases in between. CDR1 and CDR2 from the germline V gene are SGDLS and YYNGEE. This CDR3 is built from 13 residues. The CDR3 protein is CASSPGSSYEQYF. The CDR3 DNA is TGTGCCAGCAGCCCCGGTAGTAGCTACGAGCAGTACTTC.

The rearrangement uses TRBV7-9 and TRBJ1-1, with TRBD1 matching 8 bases. The V gene end was trimmed by 6 bases and the J gene end by 0 bases; junction bases not matched to a gene: 15. Germline-derived CDR1 and CDR2 are SEHNR and FQNEAQ (reference sequence). CDR3 length equals 18 residues. In DNA, the CDR3 is TGTGCCAGCAGTCTGGATCCACCCGGGACAGGAATGAACACTGAAGCTTTCTTT. This gives the protein CASSLDPPGTGMNTEAFF.

The chain employs TRBV5-4 and TRBJ2-3; TRBD2 might be the D (5 bases). The CDR3 loop spans 16 amino acids. Germline CDR1 SGHNT, CDR2 YYREEE (reference sequence). Trimming cost V 4 bases and J 4 bases, with 19 bases left between them. Here the CDR3 DNA reads TGTGCCAGCAGCAGCGGACCGGGCCCCGGGGCAGATACGCAGTATTTT. This gives the protein CASSSGPGPGADTQYF.

V gene TRBV4-1 combines with J gene TRBJ2-3; D might be TRBD2 (5 bases). The CDR3 has 17 amino acids. Germline CDR1 and CDR2: MGHRA and YSYEKL. The V end lost 1 base, the J end lost 2 bases, and 16 bases lay between the germline ends. CDR3 DNA sequence: TGCGCCAGCAGCCAAGCATTGGGGAGAACCTACACAGATACGCAGTATTTT. Protein product: CASSQALGRTYTDTQYF.

The chain has TRBV29-1 and TRBJ2-5, with D perhaps given as TRBD1 or TRBD2 (5 bases each). Trimming removed 7 bases at V and 5 bases at J, with 14 bases between. This CDR3 spans 12 amino acids. Germline assignment: CDR1 SQVTM and CDR2 ANQGSEA. The CDR3, as DNA: TGCAGCGCCGAGAGGGGCCAGGAGACCCAGTACTTC. It yields the protein CSAERGQETQYF.

Note on this clone: The junction departs from the called germline gene at one end, perhaps through a read error. This rearrangement joins TRBV10-3 to TRBJ2-7; D might be TRBD2 (6 bases). Germline assignment: CDR1 ENHRY and CDR2 SYGVKD. This CDR3 has 14 amino acids. This CDR3 is CAISEYRDSDEQYF. CDR3 DNA sequence: TGTGCCATCAGTGAGTACCGGGACTCCGACGAGCAGTACTTC.

V usage is TRBV30 and J usage is TRBJ1-2, with D tentatively TRBD1 (5 bases). This CDR3 contains 13 residues. The germline V gene has CDR1 GTSNPN and CDR2 SVGIG (reference sequence). V lost 3 bases, J lost 3 bases, and 11 bases lay in between. The CDR3 is CAWSRENDYGYTF. In DNA form, the CDR3 reads TGTGCCTGGAGCAGGGAGAATGACTATGGCTACACCTTC. Combining the CDR3 with reference TRBV30 and TRBJ1-2 gives the whole variable domain SQTIHQWPATLVQPVGSPLSLECTVEGTSNPNLYWYRQAAGRGLQLLFYSVGIGQISSEVPQNLSASRPQDRQFILSSKKLLLSDSGFYLCAWSRENDYGYTFGSGTRLTVV.

This clone was picked up one time. The chain is built from TRBV30 and TRBJ1-4; D is uncertain. The germline CDR1 and CDR2 sequences are GTSNPN and SVGIG (reference sequence). This CDR3 comprises 13 residues. V lost 0 bases, J lost 8 bases, and 10 bases lay in between. The CDR3 sequence is CAWSVKGTEKLFF. DNA for the CDR3: TGTGCCTGGAGTGTGAAGGGTACCGAAAAACTGTTTTTT.

This clone has only one observation. Distinct nucleotide sequences in the sample also encode this CDR3. V usage is TRBV10-1 and J usage is TRBJ2-7; no clear D. The V gene's germline CDR1 is WNHNN and CDR2 SYGVQD (reference sequence). Between the trimmed V and J ends, which lost 8 bases and 0 bases, there was a span of 8 bases. This CDR3 is 12 amino acids long. The CDR3 reads CASARSSYEQYF. The CDR3 coding sequence is TGCGCCAGCGCCCGTAGCTCCTACGAGCAGTACTTC.

The rearrangement joins TRBV5-1 to TRBJ2-1, with D possibly being TRBD1 (6 bases). Germline CDR1 and CDR2: SGHRS and YFSETQ. Trimming stripped 1 base from V and 0 bases from J, with 8 bases between. This CDR3 is built from 15 residues. The CDR3 spells CASSLQGTSYNEQFF. Written as DNA, the CDR3 is TGCGCCAGCAGCTTGCAGGGGACCTCCTACAATGAGCAGTTCTTC.

The chain couples TRBV29-1 to TRBJ2-5, with TRBD2 as a possible D gene (6 bases). The CDR3 loop spans 12 amino acids. V was trimmed by 6 bases and J by 1 base, leaving 9 bases between them. Germline CDR1 SQVTM, CDR2 ANQGSEA. As DNA, the CDR3 is TGCAGCGTAAATAGCGGCCAAGAGACCCAGTACTTC. This sequence encodes CSVNSGQETQYF.